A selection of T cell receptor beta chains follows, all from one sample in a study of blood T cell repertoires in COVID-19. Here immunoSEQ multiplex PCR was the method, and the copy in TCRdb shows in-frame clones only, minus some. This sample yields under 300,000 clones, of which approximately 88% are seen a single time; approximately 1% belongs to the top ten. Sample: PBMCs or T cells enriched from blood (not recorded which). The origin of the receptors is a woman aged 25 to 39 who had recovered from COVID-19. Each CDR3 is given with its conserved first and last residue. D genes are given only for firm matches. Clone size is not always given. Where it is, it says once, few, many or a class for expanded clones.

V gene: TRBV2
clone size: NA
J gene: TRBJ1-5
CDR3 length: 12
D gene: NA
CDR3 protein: CASTVEAEAQHF
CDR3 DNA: TGTGCCAGCACTGTCGAGGCTGAGGCCCAGCATTTT

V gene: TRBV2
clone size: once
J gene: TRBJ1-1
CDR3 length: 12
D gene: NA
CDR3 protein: CASLFARREAFF
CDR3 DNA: TGTGCCAGTCTCTTCGCCCGGCGGGAAGCTTTCTTT

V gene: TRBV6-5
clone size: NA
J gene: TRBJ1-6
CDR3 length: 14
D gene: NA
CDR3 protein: CASSSPRRNSPLHF
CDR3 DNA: TGTGCCAGCAGCTCCCCCCGGAGGAATTCACCCCTCCACTTT

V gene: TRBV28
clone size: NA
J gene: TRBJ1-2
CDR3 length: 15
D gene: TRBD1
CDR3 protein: CASSFQGVDYYGYTF
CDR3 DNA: TGTGCCAGCAGTTTTCAGGGGGTCGACTACTATGGCTACACCTTC

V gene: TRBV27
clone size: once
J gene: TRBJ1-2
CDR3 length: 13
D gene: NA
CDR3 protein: CASSSTGTPGYTF
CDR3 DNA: TGTGCCAGCAGTTCAACAGGGACCCCTGGCTACACCTTC

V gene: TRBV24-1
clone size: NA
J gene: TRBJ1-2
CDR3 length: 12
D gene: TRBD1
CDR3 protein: CATLDRVYGYTF
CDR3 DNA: TGTGCCACCCTGGACAGGGTCTATGGCTACACCTTC

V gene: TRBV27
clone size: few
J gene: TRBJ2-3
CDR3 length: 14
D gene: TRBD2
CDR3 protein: CASSLTRGGYTQYF
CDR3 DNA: TGTGCCAGCAGTTTGACGCGGGGGGGATATACGCAGTATTTT

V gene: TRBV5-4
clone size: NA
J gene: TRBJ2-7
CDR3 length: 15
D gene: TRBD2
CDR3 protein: CASTLAGGPPHEQYF
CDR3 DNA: TGTGCCAGCACTTTAGCGGGAGGGCCACCCCACGAGCAGTACTTC

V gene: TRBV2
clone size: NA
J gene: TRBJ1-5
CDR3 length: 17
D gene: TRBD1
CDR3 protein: CASTLDRDLPSNQPQHF
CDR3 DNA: TGTGCCAGCACCCTCGACAGGGATCTTCCTAGCAATCAGCCCCAGCATTTT

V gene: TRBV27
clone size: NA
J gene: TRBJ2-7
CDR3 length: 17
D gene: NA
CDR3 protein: CASSLITGSARRGEQYF
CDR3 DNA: TGTGCCAGCAGCCTTATCACTGGCTCGGCTCGCCGGGGAGAGCAGTACTTC

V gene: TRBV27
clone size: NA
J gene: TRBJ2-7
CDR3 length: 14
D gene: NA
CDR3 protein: CACPSGLRDYEQYF
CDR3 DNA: TGTGCCTGCCCCTCCGGACTCCGGGACTACGAGCAGTACTTC

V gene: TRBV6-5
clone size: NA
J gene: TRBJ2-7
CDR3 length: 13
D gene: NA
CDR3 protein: CAASSQLAYEQYF
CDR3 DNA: TGTGCCGCCTCCTCCCAACTTGCCTACGAGCAGTACTTC

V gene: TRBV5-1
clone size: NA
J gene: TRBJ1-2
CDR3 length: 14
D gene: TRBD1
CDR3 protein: CASSTGQGSYGYTF
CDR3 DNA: TGCGCCAGCAGCACGGGACAGGGGAGCTATGGCTACACCTTC

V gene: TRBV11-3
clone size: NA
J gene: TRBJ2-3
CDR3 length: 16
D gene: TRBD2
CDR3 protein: CASSLEAGGGTDTQYF
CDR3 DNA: TGTGCCAGCAGCTTAGAGGCGGGGGGGGGCACAGATACGCAGTATTTT

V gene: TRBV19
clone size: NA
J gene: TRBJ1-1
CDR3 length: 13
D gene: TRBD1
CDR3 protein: CASRDSRITEAFF
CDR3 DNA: TGTGCCAGCAGGGACAGCCGTATCACTGAAGCTTTCTTT

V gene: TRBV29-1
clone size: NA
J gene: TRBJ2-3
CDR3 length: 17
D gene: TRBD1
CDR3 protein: CSVVNRGYRPSTDTQYF
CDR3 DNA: TGCAGCGTTGTTAACAGGGGGTATCGACCTAGCACAGATACGCAGTATTTT

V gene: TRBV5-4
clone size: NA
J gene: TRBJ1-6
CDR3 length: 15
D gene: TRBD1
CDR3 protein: CASSRREGQNSPLHF
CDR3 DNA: TGTGCCAGCAGCCGACGGGAGGGACAGAATTCACCCCTCCACTTT

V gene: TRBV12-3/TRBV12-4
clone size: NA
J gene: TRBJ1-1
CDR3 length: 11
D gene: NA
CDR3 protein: CASSFPGRAFF
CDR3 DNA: TGTGCCAGCAGTTTCCCAGGTCGAGCTTTCTTT

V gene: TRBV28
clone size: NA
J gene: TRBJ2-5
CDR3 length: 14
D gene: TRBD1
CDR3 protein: CASSFYRGQETQYF
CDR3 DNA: TGTGCCAGCAGTTTTTACAGGGGGCAAGAGACCCAGTACTTC

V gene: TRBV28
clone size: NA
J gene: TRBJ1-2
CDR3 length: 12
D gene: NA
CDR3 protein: CASSFQYYGYTF
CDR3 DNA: TGTGCCAGCAGTTTTCAGTACTATGGCTACACCTTC

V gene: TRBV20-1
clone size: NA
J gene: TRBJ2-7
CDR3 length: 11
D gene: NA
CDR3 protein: CSASKLEEQYF
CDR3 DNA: TGCAGTGCTAGCAAGTTGGAGGAGCAGTACTTC

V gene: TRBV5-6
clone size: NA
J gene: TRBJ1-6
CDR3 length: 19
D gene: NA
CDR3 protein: CASSSLGQLTSSYNSPLHF
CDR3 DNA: TGTGCCAGCAGCTCCCTCGGACAGCTTACAAGCTCCTATAATTCACCCCTCCACTTT

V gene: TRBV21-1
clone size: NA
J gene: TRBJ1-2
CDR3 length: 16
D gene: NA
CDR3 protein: CASSKPVRRRDYGYTF
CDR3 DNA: TGTGCCAGCAGCAAACCCGTCCGTCGTAGAGACTATGGCTACACCTTC

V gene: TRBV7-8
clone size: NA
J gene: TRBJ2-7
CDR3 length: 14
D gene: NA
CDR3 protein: CASSLSGGAYEQYF
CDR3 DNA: TGTGCCAGCAGCTTAAGTGGCGGGGCCTACGAGCAGTACTTC

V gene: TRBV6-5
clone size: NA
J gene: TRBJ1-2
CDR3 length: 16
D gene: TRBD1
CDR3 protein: CASSYWKGQGIYGYTF
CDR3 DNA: TGTGCCAGCAGTTACTGGAAAGGACAGGGCATCTATGGCTACACCTTC

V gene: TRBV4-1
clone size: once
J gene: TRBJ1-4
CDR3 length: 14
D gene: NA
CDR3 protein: CASSVVETAEKLFF
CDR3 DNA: TGCGCCAGCAGCGTCGTGGAGACTGCTGAAAAACTGTTTTTT

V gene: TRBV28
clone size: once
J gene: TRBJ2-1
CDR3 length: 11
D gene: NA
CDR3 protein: CASSPHREQFF
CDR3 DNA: TGTGCCAGCAGTCCCCACAGGGAGCAGTTCTTC

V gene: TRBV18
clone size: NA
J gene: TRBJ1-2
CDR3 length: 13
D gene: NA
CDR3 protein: CASSPPGTYGYTF
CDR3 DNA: TGTGCCAGCTCACCCCCAGGTACCTATGGCTACACCTTC

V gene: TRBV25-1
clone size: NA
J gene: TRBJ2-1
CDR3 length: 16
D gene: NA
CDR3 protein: CASSDLLALSYNEQFF
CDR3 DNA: TGTGCCAGCAGTGATCTTCTGGCCTTGTCCTACAATGAGCAGTTCTTC

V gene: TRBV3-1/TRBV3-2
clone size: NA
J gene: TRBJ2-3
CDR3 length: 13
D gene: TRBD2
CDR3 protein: CASSQDGGSPQYF
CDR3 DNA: TGTGCCAGCAGCCAAGACGGGGGGTCCCCGCAGTATTTT

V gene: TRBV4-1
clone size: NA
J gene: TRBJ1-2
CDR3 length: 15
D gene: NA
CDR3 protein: CASSQDPQGRGGYTF
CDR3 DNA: TGCGCCAGCAGCCAAGACCCCCAGGGGAGGGGTGGCTACACCTTC

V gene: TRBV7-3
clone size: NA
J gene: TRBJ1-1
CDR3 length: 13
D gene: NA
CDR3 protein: CASSFTGFAEAFF
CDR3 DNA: TGTGCCAGCAGTTTCACGGGGTTCGCTGAAGCTTTCTTT

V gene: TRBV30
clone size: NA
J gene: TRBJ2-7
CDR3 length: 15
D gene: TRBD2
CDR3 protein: CAWSVREGYSYEQYF
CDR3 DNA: TGTGCCTGGAGTGTACGGGAGGGCTATAGCTACGAGCAGTACTTC

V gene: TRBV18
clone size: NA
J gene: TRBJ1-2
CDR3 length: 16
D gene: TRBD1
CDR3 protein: CASSPMTGGLDYGYTF
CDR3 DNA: TGTGCCAGCTCACCAATGACAGGGGGCCTCGACTATGGCTACACCTTC

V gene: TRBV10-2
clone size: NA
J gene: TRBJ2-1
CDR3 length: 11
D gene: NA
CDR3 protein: CASTGGNEQFF
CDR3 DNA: TGCGCCAGCACCGGCGGCAATGAGCAGTTCTTC

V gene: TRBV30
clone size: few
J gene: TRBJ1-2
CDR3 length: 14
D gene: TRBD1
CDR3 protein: CAWTTGGVNYGYTF
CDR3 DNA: TGTGCCTGGACGACAGGGGGAGTTAACTATGGCTACACCTTC

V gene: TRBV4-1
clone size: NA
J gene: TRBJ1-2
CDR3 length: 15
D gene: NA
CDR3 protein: CASSQTSGGDYGYTF
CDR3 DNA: TGCGCCAGCAGCCAAACGTCCGGAGGAGACTATGGCTACACCTTC

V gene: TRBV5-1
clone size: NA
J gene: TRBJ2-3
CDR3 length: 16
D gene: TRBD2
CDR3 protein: CASSLARGTSVYTQYF
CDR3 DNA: TGCGCCAGCAGCTTGGCCAGGGGGACTAGCGTGTATACGCAGTATTTT

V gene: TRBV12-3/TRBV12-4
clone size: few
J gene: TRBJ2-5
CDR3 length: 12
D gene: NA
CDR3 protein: CASSDSQETQYF
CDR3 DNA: TGTGCCAGTTCGGACAGTCAAGAGACCCAGTACTTC

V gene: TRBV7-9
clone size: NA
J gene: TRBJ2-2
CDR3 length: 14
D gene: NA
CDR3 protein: CASHRDLNTGELFF
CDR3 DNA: TGTGCCTCTCACCGGGACTTAAACACCGGGGAGCTGTTTTTT

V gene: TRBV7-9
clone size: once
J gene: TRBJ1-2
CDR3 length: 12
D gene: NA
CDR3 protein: CASSGLRYGYTF
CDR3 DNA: TGTGCCAGCTCAGGATTGCGCTATGGCTACACCTTC

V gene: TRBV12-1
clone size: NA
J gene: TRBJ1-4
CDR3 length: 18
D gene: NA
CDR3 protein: CASSVGFGQGALNEKLFF
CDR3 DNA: NA

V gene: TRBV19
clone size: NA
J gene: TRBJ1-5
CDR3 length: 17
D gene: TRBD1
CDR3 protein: CASSHWNRGAMIVPQHF
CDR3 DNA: TGTGCCAGTAGTCATTGGAACAGGGGGGCAATGATTGTGCCCCAGCATTTT

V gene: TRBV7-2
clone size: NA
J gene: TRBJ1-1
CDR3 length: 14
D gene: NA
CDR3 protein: CASSFGGANTEAFF
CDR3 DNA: TGTGCCAGCAGCTTCGGGGGGGCAAACACTGAAGCTTTCTTT

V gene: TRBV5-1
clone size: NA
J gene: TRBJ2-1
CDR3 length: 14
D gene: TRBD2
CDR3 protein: CASSSSGTDNEQFF
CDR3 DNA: TGCGCCAGCAGTTCGAGCGGGACTGACAATGAGCAGTTCTTC

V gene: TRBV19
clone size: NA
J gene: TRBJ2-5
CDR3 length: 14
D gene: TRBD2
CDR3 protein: CASRRLAGEETQYF
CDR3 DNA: TGTGCCAGTAGACGGCTAGCGGGAGAAGAGACCCAGTACTTC

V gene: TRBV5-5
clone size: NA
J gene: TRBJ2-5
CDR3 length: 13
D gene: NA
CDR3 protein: CASSPASTETQYF
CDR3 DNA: TGTGCCAGCAGCCCTGCGAGTACGGAGACCCAGTACTTC

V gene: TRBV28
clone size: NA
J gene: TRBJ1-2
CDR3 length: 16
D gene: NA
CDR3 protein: CASSYFPGGIGYGYTF
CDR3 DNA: TGTGCCAGCAGTTACTTCCCGGGGGGGATTGGATATGGCTACACCTTC